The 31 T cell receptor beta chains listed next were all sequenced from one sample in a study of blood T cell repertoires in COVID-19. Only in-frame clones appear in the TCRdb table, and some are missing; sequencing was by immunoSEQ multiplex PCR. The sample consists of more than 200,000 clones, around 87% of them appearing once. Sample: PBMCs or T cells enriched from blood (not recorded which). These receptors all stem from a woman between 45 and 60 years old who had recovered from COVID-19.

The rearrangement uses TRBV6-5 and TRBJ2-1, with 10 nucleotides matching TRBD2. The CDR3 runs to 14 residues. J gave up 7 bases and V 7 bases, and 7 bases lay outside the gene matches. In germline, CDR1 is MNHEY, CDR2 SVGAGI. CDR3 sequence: CASTGLAGVNEQFF. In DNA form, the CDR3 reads TGTGCCAGCACAGGGCTAGCGGGAGTAAATGAGCAGTTCTTC.

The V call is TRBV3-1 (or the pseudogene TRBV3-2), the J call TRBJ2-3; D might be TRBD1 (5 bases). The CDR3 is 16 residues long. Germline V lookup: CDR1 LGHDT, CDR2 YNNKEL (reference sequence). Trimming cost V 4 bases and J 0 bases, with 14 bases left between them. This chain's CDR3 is CASSRQGGESTDTQYF. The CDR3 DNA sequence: TGTGCCAGCAGCCGTCAGGGCGGAGAAAGCACAGATACGCAGTATTTT.

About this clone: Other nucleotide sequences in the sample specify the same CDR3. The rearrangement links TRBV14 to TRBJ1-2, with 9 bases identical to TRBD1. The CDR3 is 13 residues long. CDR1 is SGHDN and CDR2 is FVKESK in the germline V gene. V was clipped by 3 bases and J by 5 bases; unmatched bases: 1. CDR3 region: CASSQDRGYGYTF. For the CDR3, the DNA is TGTGCCAGCAGCCAGGACAGGGGTTATGGCTACACCTTC.

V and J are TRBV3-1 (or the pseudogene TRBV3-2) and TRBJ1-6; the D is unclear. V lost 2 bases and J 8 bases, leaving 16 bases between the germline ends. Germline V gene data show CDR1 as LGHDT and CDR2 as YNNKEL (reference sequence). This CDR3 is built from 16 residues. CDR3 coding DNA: TGTGCCAGCAGCCAAAGTCCCATCTCACGGGATTCACCCCTCCACTTT. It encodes CASSQSPISRDSPLHF.

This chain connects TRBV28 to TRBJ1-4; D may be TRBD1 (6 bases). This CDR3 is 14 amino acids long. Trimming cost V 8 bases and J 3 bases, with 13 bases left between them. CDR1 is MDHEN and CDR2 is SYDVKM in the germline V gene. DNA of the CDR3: TGTGCCAGCTCAAGGGGGGGGCCTAATGAAAAACTGTTTTTT. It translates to CASSRGGPNEKLFF.

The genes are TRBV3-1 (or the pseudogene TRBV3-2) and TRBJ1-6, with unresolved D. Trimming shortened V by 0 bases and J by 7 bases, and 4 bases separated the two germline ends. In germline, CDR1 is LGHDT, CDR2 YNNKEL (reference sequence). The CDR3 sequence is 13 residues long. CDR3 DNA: TGTGCCAGCAGCCAAGACAGAAATTCACCCCTCCACTTT. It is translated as CASSQDRNSPLHF.

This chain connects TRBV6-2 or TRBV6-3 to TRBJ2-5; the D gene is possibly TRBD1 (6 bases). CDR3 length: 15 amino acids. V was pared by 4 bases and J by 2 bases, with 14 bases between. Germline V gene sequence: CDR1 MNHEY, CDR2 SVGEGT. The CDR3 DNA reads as TGTGCCAGCAGTTCCCACAGGGTCAAACAAGAGACCCAGTACTTC. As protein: CASSSHRVKQETQYF.

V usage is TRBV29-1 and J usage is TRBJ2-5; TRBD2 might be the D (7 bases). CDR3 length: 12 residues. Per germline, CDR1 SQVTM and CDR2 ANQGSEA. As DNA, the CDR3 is TGCAGTGGGGGGGCACGCCAAGAGACCCAGTACTTC. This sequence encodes CSGGARQETQYF.

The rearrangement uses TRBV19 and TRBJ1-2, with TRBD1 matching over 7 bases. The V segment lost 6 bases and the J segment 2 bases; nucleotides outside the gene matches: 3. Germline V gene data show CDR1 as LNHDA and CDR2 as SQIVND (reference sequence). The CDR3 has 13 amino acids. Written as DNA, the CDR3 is TGTGCCAGTAGGCTGACAGGGAACTATGGCTACACCTTC. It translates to CASRLTGNYGYTF.

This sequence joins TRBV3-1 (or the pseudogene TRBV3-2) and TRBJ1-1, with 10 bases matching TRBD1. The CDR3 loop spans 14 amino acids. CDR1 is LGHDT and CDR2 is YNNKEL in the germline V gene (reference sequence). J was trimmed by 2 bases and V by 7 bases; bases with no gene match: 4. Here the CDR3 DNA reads TGTGCCAGCATACGGACAGGGGGTAACACTGAAGCTTTCTTT. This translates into CASIRTGGNTEAFF.

The CDR3 here is CASSTDRGSYGYTF. CDR3 DNA sequence: TGTGCCAGCAGCACAGACAGGGGAAGCTACGGCTACACCTTC. This chain joins TRBV11-2 and TRBJ1-2, with TRBD1 matching 8 bases. V lost 5 bases and J lost 8; bases outside the gene matches: 10. Germline CDR1 reads SGHAT; CDR2 reads FQNNGV. There are 14 residues in the CDR3.

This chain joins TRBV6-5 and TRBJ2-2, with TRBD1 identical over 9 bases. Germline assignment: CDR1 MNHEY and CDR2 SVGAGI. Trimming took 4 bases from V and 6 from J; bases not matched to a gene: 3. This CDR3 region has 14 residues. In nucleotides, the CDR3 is TGTGCCAGCAGTTGGACAGGGGCGTCCGGGGAGCTGTTTTTT. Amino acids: CASSWTGASGELFF.

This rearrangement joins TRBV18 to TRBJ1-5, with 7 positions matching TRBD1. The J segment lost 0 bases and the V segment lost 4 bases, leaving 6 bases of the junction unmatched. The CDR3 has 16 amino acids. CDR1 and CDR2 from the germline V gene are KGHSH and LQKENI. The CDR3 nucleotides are TGTGCCAGCTCACAGTACGGACAGGATAGCAATCAGCCCCAGCATTTT. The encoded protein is CASSQYGQDSNQPQHF.

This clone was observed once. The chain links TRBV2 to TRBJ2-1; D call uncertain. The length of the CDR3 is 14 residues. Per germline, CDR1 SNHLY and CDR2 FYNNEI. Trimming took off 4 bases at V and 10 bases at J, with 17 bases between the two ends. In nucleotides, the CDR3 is TGTGCCAGCAGTGTCTCTAGATTGTCTCGCGAGCAGTTCTTC. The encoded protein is CASSVSRLSREQFF.

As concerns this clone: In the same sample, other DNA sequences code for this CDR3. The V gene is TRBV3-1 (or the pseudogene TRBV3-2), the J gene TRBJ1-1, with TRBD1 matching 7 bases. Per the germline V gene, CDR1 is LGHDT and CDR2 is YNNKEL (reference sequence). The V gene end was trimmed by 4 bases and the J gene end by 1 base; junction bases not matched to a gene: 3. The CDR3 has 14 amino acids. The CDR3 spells CASSPRQGNTEAFF. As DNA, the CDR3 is TGTGCCAGCAGCCCCCGACAGGGGAACACTGAAGCTTTCTTT.

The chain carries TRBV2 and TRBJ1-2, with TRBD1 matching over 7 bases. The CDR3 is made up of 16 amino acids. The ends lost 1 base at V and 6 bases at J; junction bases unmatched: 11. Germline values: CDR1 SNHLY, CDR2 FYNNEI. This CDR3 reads CASSEEGRTGRDGYTF. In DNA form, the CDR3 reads TGTGCCAGCAGTGAAGAGGGAAGGACAGGCAGAGATGGCTACACCTTC.

The CDR3 DNA sequence: TGTGCCAGCAGCTCTGGGCAGGTGGAAGATACGCAGTATTTT. Its protein is CASSSGQVEDTQYF. The rearrangement uses TRBV5-4 and TRBJ2-3; D gene ambiguous. The germline CDR1 and CDR2 sequences are SGHNT and YYREEE (reference sequence). Deletions cut 3 bases from V and 5 bases from J, with 13 bases between. The CDR3 has 14 amino acids.

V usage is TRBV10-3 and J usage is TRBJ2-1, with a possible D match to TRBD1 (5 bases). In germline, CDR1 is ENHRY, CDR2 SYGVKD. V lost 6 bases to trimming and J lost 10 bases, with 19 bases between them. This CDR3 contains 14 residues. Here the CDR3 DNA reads TGTGCCATCAGGGATCAGGGCCTTGCCCCGGAGCAGTTCTTC. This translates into CAIRDQGLAPEQFF.

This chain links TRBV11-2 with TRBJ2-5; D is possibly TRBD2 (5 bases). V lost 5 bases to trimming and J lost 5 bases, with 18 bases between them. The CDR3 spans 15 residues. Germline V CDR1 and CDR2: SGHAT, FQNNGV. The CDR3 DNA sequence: TGTGCCAGCAGCCTTGGAGCGAGGGTTGGGGAGACCCAGTACTTC. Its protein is CASSLGARVGETQYF.

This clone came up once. The CDR3 nucleotides read TGTGCCAGCAGCCCCGGGACTCCTCTCCCAGATACGCAGTATTTT. It codes for CASSPGTPLPDTQYF. The V and J genes are TRBV7-3 and TRBJ2-3; D perhaps matches TRBD2 (6 bases). The V gene lost 5 bases and the J gene lost 4 bases, with 16 bases spanning the gap. The CDR3 has 15 amino acids. CDR1 SGHTA and CDR2 FQGTGA come from the germline V gene.

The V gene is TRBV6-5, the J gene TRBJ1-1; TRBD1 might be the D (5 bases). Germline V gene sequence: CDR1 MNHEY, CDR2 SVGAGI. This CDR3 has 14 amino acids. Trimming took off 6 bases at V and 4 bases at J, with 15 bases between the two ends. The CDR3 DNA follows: TGTGCCAGCAGACTCAGGCAGGGAATCACTGAAGCTTTCTTT. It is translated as CASRLRQGITEAFF.

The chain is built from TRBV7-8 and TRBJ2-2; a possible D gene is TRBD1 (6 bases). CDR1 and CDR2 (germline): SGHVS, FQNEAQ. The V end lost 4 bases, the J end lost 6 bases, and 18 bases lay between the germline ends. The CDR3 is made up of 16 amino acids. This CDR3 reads CASSSGQSVFAGELFF. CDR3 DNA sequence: TGTGCCAGCAGCTCCGGACAGTCCGTGTTCGCCGGGGAGCTGTTTTTT. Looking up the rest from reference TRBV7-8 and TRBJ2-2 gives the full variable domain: GAGVSQSPRYKVAKRGQDVALRCDPISGHVSLFWYQQALGQGPEFLTYFQNEAQLDKSGLPSDRFFAERPEGSVSTLKIQRTQQEDSAVYLCASSSGQSVFAGELFFGEGSRLTVL.

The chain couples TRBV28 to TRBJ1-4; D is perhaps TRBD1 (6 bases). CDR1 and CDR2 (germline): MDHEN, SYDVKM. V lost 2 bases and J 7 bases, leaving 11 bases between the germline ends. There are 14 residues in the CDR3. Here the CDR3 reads CASSLRGGGEKLFF. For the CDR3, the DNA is TGTGCCAGCAGTTTAAGAGGGGGTGGTGAAAAACTGTTTTTT.

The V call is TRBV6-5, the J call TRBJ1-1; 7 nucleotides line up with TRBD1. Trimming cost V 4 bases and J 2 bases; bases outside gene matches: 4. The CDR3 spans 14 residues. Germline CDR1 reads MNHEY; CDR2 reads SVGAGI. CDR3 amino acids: CASSFDRANTEAFF. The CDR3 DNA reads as TGTGCCAGCAGTTTTGACAGGGCAAACACTGAAGCTTTCTTT.

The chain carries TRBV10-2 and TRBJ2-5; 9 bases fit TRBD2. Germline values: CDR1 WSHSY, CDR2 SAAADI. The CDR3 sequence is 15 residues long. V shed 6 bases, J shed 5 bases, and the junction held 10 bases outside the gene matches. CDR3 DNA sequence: TGCGCCAGCAGCGAGGAGAGCGGGAGGCGGGAGACCCAGTACTTC. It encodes CASSEESGRRETQYF.

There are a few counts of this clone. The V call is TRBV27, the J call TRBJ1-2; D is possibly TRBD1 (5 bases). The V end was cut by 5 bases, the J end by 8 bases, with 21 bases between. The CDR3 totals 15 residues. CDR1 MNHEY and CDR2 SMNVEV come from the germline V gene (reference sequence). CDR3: CASSEGRGRGLGYTF. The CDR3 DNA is TGTGCCAGCAGTGAGGGGCGGGGCAGAGGTTTGGGCTACACCTTC.

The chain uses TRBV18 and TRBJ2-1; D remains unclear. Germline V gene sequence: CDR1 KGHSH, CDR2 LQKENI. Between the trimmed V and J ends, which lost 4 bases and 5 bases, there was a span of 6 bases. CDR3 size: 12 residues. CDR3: CASSLANNEQFF. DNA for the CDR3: TGTGCCAGCTCACTGGCAAACAATGAGCAGTTCTTC.

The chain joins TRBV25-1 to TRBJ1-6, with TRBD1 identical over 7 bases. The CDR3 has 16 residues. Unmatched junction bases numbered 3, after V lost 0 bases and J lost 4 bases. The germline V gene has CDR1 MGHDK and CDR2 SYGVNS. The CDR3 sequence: CASSEYTGDYNSPLHF. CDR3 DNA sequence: TGTGCCAGCAGTGAATATACAGGGGATTATAATTCACCCCTCCACTTT.

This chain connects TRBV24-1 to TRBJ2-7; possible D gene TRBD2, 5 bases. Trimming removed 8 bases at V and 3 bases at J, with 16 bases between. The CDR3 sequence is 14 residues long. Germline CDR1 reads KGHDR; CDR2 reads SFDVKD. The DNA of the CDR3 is TGTGCCACCACTTACCGGACTTCCCACTACGAGCAGTACTTC. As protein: CATTYRTSHYEQYF.

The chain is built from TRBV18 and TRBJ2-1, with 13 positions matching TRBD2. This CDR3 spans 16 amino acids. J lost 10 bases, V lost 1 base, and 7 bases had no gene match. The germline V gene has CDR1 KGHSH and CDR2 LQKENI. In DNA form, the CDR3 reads TGTGCCAGCTCACCACAACTAGCGGGAGGGCCCTGGGAGCAGTTCTTC. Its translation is CASSPQLAGGPWEQFF.

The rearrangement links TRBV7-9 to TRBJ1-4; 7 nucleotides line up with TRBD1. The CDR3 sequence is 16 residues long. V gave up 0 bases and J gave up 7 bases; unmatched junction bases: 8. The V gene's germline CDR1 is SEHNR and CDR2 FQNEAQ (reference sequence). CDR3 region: CASSLAGGPAGEKLFF. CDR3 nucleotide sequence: TGTGCCAGCAGCTTAGCAGGGGGCCCAGCTGGTGAAAAACTGTTTTTT.